This paragraph covers one T cell receptor beta chain sequence. The antigen remains unidentified. These data originate in a study of T cell responses to AZD1222 COVID-19 vaccine. Study findings and constraints: Close to half of all spike-specific TCRs reportedly target regions of the variants that are unmutated. Among the donors, most were white British and more were female, and clonal diversity was possibly underestimated. Increases in Spike-specific TCR breadth and depth were seen after two AZD1222 doses. The peak T cell response came first, and repertoires were sampled only after it.

This CDR3 spans 15 amino acids. CDR1 is SGHTA, CDR2 FQGTGA, per germline. Trimming cost V 4 bases and J 2 bases, with 14 bases left between them. Sequencing used immunoSEQ multiplex PCR; TCRdb keeps in-frame clones, though not all of them. Of 150,000 to 200,000 clones in the sample, around 92% were seen once. The chain has TRBV7-3 and TRBJ2-5; possibly TRBD1 for D (6 bases). This specimen consisted of peripheral blood, obtained 28 days after the second AZD1222 dose. This receptor was taken from an adult who received the AZD1222 COVID-19 vaccine. The CDR3 is CASSSQGRSQETQYF. In DNA, the CDR3 is TGTGCCAGCAGCTCACAGGGCAGGTCTCAAGAGACCCAGTACTTC.